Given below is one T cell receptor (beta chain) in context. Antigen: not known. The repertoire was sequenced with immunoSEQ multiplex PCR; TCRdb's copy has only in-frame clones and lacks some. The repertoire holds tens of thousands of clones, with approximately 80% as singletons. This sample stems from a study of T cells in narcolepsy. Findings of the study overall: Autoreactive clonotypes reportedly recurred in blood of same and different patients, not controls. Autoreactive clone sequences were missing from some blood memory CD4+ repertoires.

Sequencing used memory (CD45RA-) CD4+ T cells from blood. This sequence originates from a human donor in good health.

The CDR3 region has the DNA TGTGCCAGCAACGCTGACAGGGCCTATGGCTACACCTTC. Protein sequence: CASNADRAYGYTF. The V gene is TRBV5-6, the J gene TRBJ1-2; 7 bases agree with TRBD1. Germline V gene lookup returns CDR1 SGHDT and CDR2 YYEEEE. V trimming: 6 bases; J trimming: 4 bases; junction bases outside the gene matches: 6. The CDR3 is made up of 13 amino acids.